The text below deals with one TCR beta chain. Using its own MiXCR run on the 5' RACE reads, TCRdb lists one record per CDR3 protein. This table holds 65,000 to 95,000 distinct CDR3 sequences, less than 20% found once. This record belongs to a study of early T cells in non-severe SARS-CoV-2 infection. The overall study: Unsorted whole-blood RNA was sequenced in bulk, leaving chains unpaired.

The germline V gene encodes CDR1 SNHLY and CDR2 FYNNEI. After removal of 8 bases from V and 3 bases from J, the junction contained 22 bases not matched to a gene. CDR3 length: 19 amino acids. The specimen sequenced was whole blood. The chain recombines TRBV2 with TRBJ1-2; 9 bases agree with TRBD1. This TCR was recovered from an adult who was a healthcare worker with PCR-confirmed SARS-CoV-2 infection or an uninfected control (not recorded which). CDR3 DNA: TGTGCCAGCGTATTCCTCCCGGGACAGGGAAAAACGGTTGACTATGGCTACACCTTC. It codes for CASVFLPGQGKTVDYGYTF.